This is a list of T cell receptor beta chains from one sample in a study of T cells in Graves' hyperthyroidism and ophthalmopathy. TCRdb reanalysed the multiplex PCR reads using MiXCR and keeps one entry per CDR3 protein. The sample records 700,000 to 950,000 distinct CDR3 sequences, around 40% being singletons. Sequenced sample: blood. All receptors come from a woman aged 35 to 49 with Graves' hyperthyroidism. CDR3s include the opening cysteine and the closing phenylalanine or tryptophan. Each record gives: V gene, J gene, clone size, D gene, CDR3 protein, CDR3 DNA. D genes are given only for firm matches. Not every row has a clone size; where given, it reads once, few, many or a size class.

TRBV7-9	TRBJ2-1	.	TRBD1	CASVRTGLGNEQFF	TGTGCCAGCGTACGGACAGGTCTAGGCAATGAGCAGTTCTTC
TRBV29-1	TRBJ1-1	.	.	CSVDDGVNTEAFF	TGCAGCGTTGACGACGGGGTGAACACTGAAGCTTTCTTT
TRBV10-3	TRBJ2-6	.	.	CASSYSTVSGANVLTF	TGTGCCAGCAGTTACTCGACAGTCTCTGGGGCCAACGTCCTGACTTTC
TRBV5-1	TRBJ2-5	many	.	CASSLAEGVGETQYF	TGCGCCAGCAGCTTGGCCGAAGGGGTTGGTGAGACCCAGTACTTC
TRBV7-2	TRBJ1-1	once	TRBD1	CASSVGGTGDQLGSPEAFF	TGTGCCAGCAGCGTAGGCGGGACAGGAGATCAGTTAGGGTCCCCTGAAGCTTTCTTT
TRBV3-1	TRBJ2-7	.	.	CASSQGLMAYEQYF	TGTGCCAGCAGCCAAGGACTGATGGCGTACGAGCAGTACTTC
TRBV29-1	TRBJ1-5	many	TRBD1	CSVGTGDQPQHF	TGCAGCGTGGGGACAGGGGATCAGCCCCAGCATTTT
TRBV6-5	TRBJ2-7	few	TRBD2	CASRSGLALSYEQYF	TGTGCCAGCAGGTCAGGACTAGCGCTCTCCTACGAGCAGTACTTC
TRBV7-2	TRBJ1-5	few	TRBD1	CASRKTGDRQLQPQHF	TGTGCCAGCAGAAAAACAGGGGACAGACAGCTGCAGCCCCAGCATTTT
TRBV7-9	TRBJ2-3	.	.	CASSNSGADTQYF	TGTGCCAGCAGCAATTCGGGAGCAGATACGCAGTATTTT
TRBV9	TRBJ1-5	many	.	CASSGGATNQPQHF	TGTGCCAGCAGCGGGGGGGCTACGAATCAGCCCCAGCATTTT
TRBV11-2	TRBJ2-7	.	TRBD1	CASSSGTGVFEQYF	TGTGCCAGCAGTTCCGGGACAGGGGTTTTCGAGCAGTACTTC
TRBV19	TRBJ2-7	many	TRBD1	CASSISITGTGTYEQYF	TGTGCCAGTAGTATATCTATAACCGGGACAGGAACCTACGAGCAGTACTTC
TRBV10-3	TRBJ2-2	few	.	CAISESLGSGLNTGELFF	TGTGCCATCAGTGAGTCTCTGGGGTCAGGGCTGAACACCGGGGAGCTGTTTTTT
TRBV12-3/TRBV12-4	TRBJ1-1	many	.	CANSFGEGAFF	TGTGCCAACAGTTTTGGTGAGGGAGCTTTCTTT
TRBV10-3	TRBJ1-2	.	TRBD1	CAITSSRDRGLHGYTF	TGTGCCATCACGAGCTCCCGGGACAGGGGACTTCATGGCTACACCTTC
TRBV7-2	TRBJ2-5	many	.	CASSHSSGLDQETQYF	TGTGCCAGCAGCCATTCTTCCGGGCTGGACCAAGAGACCCAGTACTTC
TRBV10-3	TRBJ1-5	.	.	CAISVQADDLSQHF	TGTGCCATCAGTGTGCAAGCGGACGACTTATCCCAGCATTTT
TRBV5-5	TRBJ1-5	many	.	CASSSTGNNQPQHF	TGTGCCAGCAGCTCTACAGGTAACAATCAGCCCCAGCATTTT
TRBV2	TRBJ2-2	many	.	CASSGFRDTGELFF	TGTGCCAGCAGTGGGTTCAGAGACACCGGGGAGCTGTTTTTT
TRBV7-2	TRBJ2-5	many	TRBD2	CASSLAGTSGQETQYF	TGTGCCAGCAGCTTAGCCGGGACTAGCGGCCAAGAGACCCAGTACTTC
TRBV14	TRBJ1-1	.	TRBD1	CASSPGQGFEAFF	TGTGCCAGCAGCCCCGGACAGGGGTTTGAAGCTTTCTTT
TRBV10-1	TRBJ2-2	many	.	CASRILGRWNTGELFF	TGCGCCAGCAGGATATTGGGCAGATGGAACACCGGGGAGCTGTTTTTT
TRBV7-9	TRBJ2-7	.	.	CASSTGTGTGGETYEQYF	TGTGCCAGCAGTACCGGGACAGGGACGGGGGGGGAAACCTACGAGCAGTACTTC
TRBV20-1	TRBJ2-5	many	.	CSAPKDRQETQYF	TGCAGTGCTCCCAAGGACAGACAAGAGACCCAGTACTTC
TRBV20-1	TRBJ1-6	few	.	CSAMSGSSYNSPLHF	TGCAGTGCTATGTCTGGGAGCTCCTATAATTCACCCCTCCACTTT
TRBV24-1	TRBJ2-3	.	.	CATSDRAKPHVADTQYF	TGTGCCACCAGTGATCGGGCCAAGCCCCACGTCGCAGATACGCAGTATTTT
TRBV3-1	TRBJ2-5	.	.	CASSQDLTSETQYF	TGTGCCAGCAGCCAAGATCTTACCTCGGAGACCCAGTACTTC
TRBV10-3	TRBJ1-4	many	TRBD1	CAISGQGATNEKLFF	TGTGCCATCAGTGGACAGGGGGCAACTAATGAAAAACTGTTTTTT
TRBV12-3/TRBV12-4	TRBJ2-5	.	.	CASSLGGRETQHF	TGTGCCAGCAGTTTAGGGGGCAGAGAGACCCAGCACTTC
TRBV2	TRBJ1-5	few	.	CASSPLVVNQPQHF	TGTGCCAGCAGCCCCCTAGTAGTCAATCAGCCCCAGCATTTT
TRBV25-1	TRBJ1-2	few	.	CASSETSGGYGYTF	TGTGCCAGCAGTGAGACCTCGGGGGGCTATGGCTACACCTTC
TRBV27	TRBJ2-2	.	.	CASSLSWTGELFF	TGTGCCAGCAGTCTGTCCTGGACCGGGGAGCTGTTTTTT
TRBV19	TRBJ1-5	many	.	CASSIEGVSRNQPQHF	TGTGCCAGTAGTATAGAAGGGGTTAGTCGCAATCAGCCCCAGCATTTT